The clone carrying this TCR beta chain was observed a handful of times. V lost 3 bases and J lost 2; bases outside the gene matches: 3. The germline V gene has CDR1 SNHLY and CDR2 FYNNEI. The CDR3 covers 14 residues. This sample was included in a study of molecular identifiers for immune sequencing clone quantification. TCRdb redid the calling of the PCR reads with MiXCR, one entry per CDR3 protein. Of approximately 550,000 distinct CDR3 sequences listed, about a fifth are singletons. The clonotype comes from a human donor in good health. Some libraries in this study had Jurkat cell RNA spiked in. Input material: naive CD8+ T cells from blood, with Jurkat cell RNA spiked in. Documented subset: FACS-sorted CD8+CD4-CCR7+CD45RA+ naive T cells. The rearrangement links TRBV2 to TRBJ2-5; 7 bases map to TRBD1. CDR3 in amino acids: CASSDWDSQETQYF. DNA for the CDR3: TGTGCCAGCAGTGATTGGGACAGTCAAGAGACCCAGTACTTC.